The clone carrying this T cell receptor beta chain was counted at least ten times. Its antigen is not identified. The junction differs from germline at one of its ends, possibly a read error. MiXCR, applied by TCRdb to the 5' RACE reads, yields one record per CDR3 protein. The table shows under 200,000 distinct CDR3 sequences, with 6% to 7.5% occurring only once. These data belong to a study of T cells after yellow fever vaccination. Whole-study findings and limits: Reappearing after the booster were most of the clones from primary vaccination (about 96% CD4, approximately 85% CD8).

The sample here was CD4+ T cells sorted from PBMCs, taken around 5 days after the first yellow fever vaccination. The TCR originated in a man aged 18 to 35 who received the YFV17D yellow fever vaccine.

The CDR3 coding sequence is TGTGCCAGCAGCTTAGAAGGCAGAAGTGGGATCTTC. Amino acids: CASSLEGRSGIF. The chain uses TRBV7-9 and TRBJ2-1; no reliable D call. The germline gives CDR1 SEHNR, CDR2 FQNEAQ (reference sequence). The CDR3 totals 12 residues.